This T cell receptor beta chain appears in the sequencing data of a study of blood T cell repertoires in COVID-19. The wider study: Samples taken during acute and convalescent COVID-19 were collected in the United States, Italy and Spain.

Per the authors' pipeline: Reference gene primer amplification in the assay estimated nucleated cell counts. The method was immunoSEQ multiplex PCR; TCRdb's version includes in-frame clones alone and lacks a portion of them. V, J and clone size reflect that table, while D and trimming were determined from the DNA. The sample records about 370,000 clones, roughly 90% being singletons. With 7 bases clipped from V and 5 bases from J, the junction kept 10 bases outside the gene matches. The V gene's germline CDR1 is MDHEN and CDR2 SYDVKM. CDR3 length: 15 amino acids. It was during active infection that Seattle patients were enrolled and then longitudinally followed.

The material sequenced was peripheral blood. The receptor was isolated from a woman in her thirties with COVID-19, enrolled during active disease. The V and J genes are TRBV28 and TRBJ1-2, with TRBD1 matching 10 bases. CDR3 sequence reads: CASTHAPGQGYGYTF. In DNA form, the CDR3 reads TGTGCCAGCACTCATGCCCCGGGACAGGGGTATGGCTACACCTTC.